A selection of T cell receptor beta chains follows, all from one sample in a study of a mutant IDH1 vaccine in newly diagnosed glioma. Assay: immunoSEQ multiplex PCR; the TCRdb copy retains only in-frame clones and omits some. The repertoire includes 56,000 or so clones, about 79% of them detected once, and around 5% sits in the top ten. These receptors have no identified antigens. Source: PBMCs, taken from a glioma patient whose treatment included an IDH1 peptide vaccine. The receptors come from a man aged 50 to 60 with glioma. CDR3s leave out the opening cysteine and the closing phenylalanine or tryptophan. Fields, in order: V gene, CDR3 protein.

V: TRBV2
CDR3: ASSLLTSGTYTQY

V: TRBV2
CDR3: ASSEGETVNTEAF

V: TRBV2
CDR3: ASRPDRVNQPQH

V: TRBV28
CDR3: AIGQLNTEAF

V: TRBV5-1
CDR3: ASGPDRGARAEAF

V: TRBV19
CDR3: ASSIQAQETQY

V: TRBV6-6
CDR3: ASNLQGYSNQPQH

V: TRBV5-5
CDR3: ASRLDSYSNQPQH

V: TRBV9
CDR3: ASSLSQGADTQY

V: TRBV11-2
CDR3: ASTSGGEGVEAF

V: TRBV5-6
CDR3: ASRTGLSGELF

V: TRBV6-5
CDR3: ASSYLGGEQY

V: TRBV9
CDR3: ASSVKAGGAGANVLT

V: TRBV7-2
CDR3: ASSPGDSYSYEQY

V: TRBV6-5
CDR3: ASRPHGGNAEQF

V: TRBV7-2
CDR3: ASSLRQGNYGYT

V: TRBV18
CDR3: ASSPQGVGEKLF

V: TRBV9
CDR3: ASSTGQDSYEQY

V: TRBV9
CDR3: ASSDGHSRNTIY

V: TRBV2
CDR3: ASRDSWVGEQY

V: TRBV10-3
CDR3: AISDAAYGDTIY

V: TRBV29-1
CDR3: SVEQGAPQNIQY

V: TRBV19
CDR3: ASSRGRDPEGAF

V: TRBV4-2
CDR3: ASSQEGPQQPQH

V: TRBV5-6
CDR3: ASTSPLNTEAF